One sample yielded the 32 T cell receptor beta chains listed below, sequenced in a study of blood T cell repertoires in COVID-19. Assay used: immunoSEQ multiplex PCR; TCRdb lists only in-frame clones, some missing. The data hold just under 250,000 clones, with more than 75% observed a single time. Sequenced: peripheral blood. These receptors were taken from a woman younger than 45 who had recovered from COVID-19.

This clone has a handful of counts. Other DNA sequences in this sample translate to the same CDR3. J is TRBJ2-7 and V is TRBV6-5, with 9 nucleotides matching TRBD1. This CDR3 has 15 amino acids. Germline-derived CDR1 and CDR2 are MNHEY and SVGAGI. The trim removed 5 bases at V and 1 base at J, leaving 6 bases unmatched. The CDR3 DNA is TGTGCCAGCAGTCCCCCGACAGGGGGGTCCTACGAGCAGTACTTC. Its protein is CASSPPTGGSYEQYF.

The V call is TRBV18, the J call TRBJ2-5, with D unresolved. Germline assignment: CDR1 KGHSH and CDR2 LQKENI. The CDR3 is 12 residues long. V lost 2 bases to trimming and J lost 5 bases, with 6 bases between them. This CDR3 is CASSPVRETQYF. The DNA for the CDR3 is TGTGCCAGCTCACCAGTCCGGGAGACCCAGTACTTC.

This clone was seen more than once but under ten times. This sequence joins TRBV4-1 and TRBJ1-5; 9 bases line up with TRBD1. The germline CDR1 and CDR2 sequences are MGHRA and YSYEKL. The CDR3 is made up of 17 amino acids. V shed 1 base and J 5 bases; nucleotides not matched to a gene: 9. The CDR3 protein is CASSQADLGQGYQPQHF. CDR3 coding DNA: TGCGCCAGCAGCCAAGCCGACCTTGGACAGGGGTATCAGCCCCAGCATTTT.

The V call is TRBV4-3, the J call TRBJ2-2; weak D call: TRBD2 (7 bases). This CDR3 has 15 amino acids. V was cut by 4 bases and J by 5 bases, with 14 bases left in between. Germline V CDR1 and CDR2: LGHNA, YSLEER. The CDR3 region is CASSLGAGETGELFF. The CDR3 nucleotides read TGCGCCAGCAGCCTGGGGGCGGGGGAAACCGGGGAGCTGTTTTTT.

This chain links TRBV19 with TRBJ2-7; 8 bases map to TRBD2. With 3 bases clipped from V and 4 bases from J, the junction kept 5 bases outside the gene matches. Germline CDR1 is LNHDA and CDR2 is SQIVND (reference sequence). This CDR3 is built from 14 residues. The CDR3 here is CASSMSGGEYEQYF. The CDR3 bases are TGTGCCAGTAGTATGTCCGGGGGGGAGTACGAGCAGTACTTC.

The J gene is TRBJ1-1, the V gene TRBV2, with D possibly being TRBD1 (6 bases). Trimming cost V 4 bases and J 2 bases, with 11 bases left between them. The V gene's germline CDR1 is SNHLY and CDR2 FYNNEI. The CDR3 length is 14 residues. CDR3 loop: CASSVWGPNTEAFF. CDR3 coding DNA: TGTGCCAGCAGTGTCTGGGGGCCAAACACTGAAGCTTTCTTT.

This rearrangement joins TRBV20-1 to TRBJ2-5, with D perhaps matching TRBD2 (5 bases). The V gene lost 5 bases and the J gene lost 5 bases, with 9 bases spanning the gap. This CDR3 is 11 amino acids long. Germline CDR1 reads DFQATT; CDR2 reads SNEGSKA (reference sequence). The CDR3 loop reads CSASREETQYF. CDR3 DNA: TGCAGTGCTTCTAGGGAGGAGACCCAGTACTTC.

As to this clone: The same CDR3 is also encoded by other DNA sequences in this sample. The chain uses TRBV7-3 and TRBJ2-5, with D unresolved. Germline CDR1 reads SGHTA; CDR2 reads FQGTGA. The CDR3 contains 13 residues. The V end lost 4 bases, the J end lost 3 bases, and 9 bases lay between the germline ends. In DNA form, the CDR3 reads TGTGCCAGCAGCTCCGGTCGGGAAGAGACCCAGTACTTC. Translated, it gives CASSSGREETQYF. The full variable domain, with the rest looked up from reference TRBV7-3 and TRBJ2-5, is GAGVSQTPSNKVTEKGKYVELRCDPISGHTALYWYRQSLGQGPEFLIYFQGTGAADDSGLPNDRFFAVRPEGSVSTLKIQRTERGDSAVYLCASSSGREETQYFGPGTRLLVL.

The rearrangement uses TRBV24-1 and TRBJ2-2, with a possible D match to TRBD1 (6 bases). Germline CDR1 and CDR2: KGHDR and SFDVKD. CDR3 length: 17 residues. Trimming removed 7 bases at V and 4 bases at J, with 21 bases between. The CDR3 protein is CATSTNARTECTGELFF. The CDR3 DNA is TGTGCCACCAGCACCAACGCTAGGACAGAATGCACCGGGGAGCTGTTTTTT.

This chain uses TRBV30 with TRBJ1-2; TRBD1 matches at 8 bases. The V and J ends lost 5 bases and 5 bases, in that order; junction bases with no gene match: 7. This CDR3 is built from 13 residues. The germline V gene has CDR1 GTSNPN and CDR2 SVGIG (reference sequence). CDR3 sequence reads: CAWAETGVYGYTF. The CDR3 DNA sequence: TGTGCCTGGGCCGAGACAGGGGTATATGGCTACACCTTC.

This chain uses TRBV30 with TRBJ1-5; D not certain. The CDR3 extends over 15 amino acids. V was trimmed by 2 bases and J by 2 bases, leaving 13 bases between them. Germline CDR1 and CDR2: GTSNPN and SVGIG (reference sequence). The chain's CDR3 is CAWSNGIEGNQPQHF. The CDR3 DNA reads as TGTGCCTGGAGTAACGGGATCGAGGGCAATCAGCCCCAGCATTTT. The whole variable domain, filled in from reference TRBV30 and TRBJ1-5, reads SQTIHQWPATLVQPVGSPLSLECTVEGTSNPNLYWYRQAAGRGLQLLFYSVGIGQISSEVPQNLSASRPQDRQFILSSKKLLLSDSGFYLCAWSNGIEGNQPQHFGDGTRLSIL.

The CDR3 here is CASSHRLAADTQYF. The CDR3 region has the DNA TGTGCCAGCAGCCACCGACTAGCCGCAGATACGCAGTATTTT. The gene calls are TRBV3-1 (or the pseudogene TRBV3-2) and TRBJ2-3; 7 bases match TRBD2. Germline trimming cut 3 bases from V and 4 bases from J; bases unmatched to any gene: 4. CDR1 is LGHDT and CDR2 is YNNKEL in the germline V gene (reference sequence). The CDR3 is 14 residues long.

The rearrangement joins TRBV6-6 to TRBJ2-2; no reliable D call. The germline V gene encodes CDR1 MNHNY and CDR2 SVGAGI (reference sequence). V lost 4 bases, J lost 9 bases, and 12 bases lay in between. This CDR3 has 13 residues. The DNA of the CDR3 is TGTGCCAGCAGTTTCAACTTCGATTGGGAGCTGTTTTTT. This translates into CASSFNFDWELFF.

The chain is built from TRBV2 and TRBJ2-7, with D unclear. Germline values: CDR1 SNHLY, CDR2 FYNNEI. The CDR3 length is 13 residues. V was pared by 1 base and J by 3 bases, with 7 bases between. The CDR3 here is CASSEGLIYEQYF. The CDR3 region has the DNA TGTGCCAGCAGTGAAGGACTTATCTACGAGCAGTACTTC.

The V call is TRBV5-1, the J call TRBJ2-2; a possible D gene is TRBD2 (5 bases). The CDR3 covers 15 residues. The germline V gene has CDR1 SGHRS and CDR2 YFSETQ. Between the trimmed V and J ends, which lost 5 bases and 4 bases, there was a span of 15 bases. This CDR3 reads CASRVSGSPTGELFF. CDR3 bases: TGCGCCAGCAGAGTTTCGGGAAGCCCCACCGGGGAGCTGTTTTTT.

The chain couples TRBV27 to TRBJ2-1; 8 positions match TRBD2. The CDR3 has 11 residues. The V segment lost 5 bases and the J segment 12 bases; nucleotides outside the gene matches: 3. CDR1 and CDR2 (germline): MNHEY, SMNVEV (reference sequence). Written as DNA, the CDR3 is TGTGCCAGCAGTCGGGGGGGCGTGCAGTTCTTC. Translating it yields CASSRGGVQFF.

The rearrangement links TRBV4-2 to TRBJ1-3; tentatively, D is TRBD1 (6 bases). CDR3 length: 18 residues. The germline V gene has CDR1 LGHNA and CDR2 YNFKEQ. Trimming left V 0 bases short and J 0 bases short, with 15 bases between. CDR3 region: CASSQDLAGANSGNTIYF. The CDR3 nucleotides read TGTGCCAGCAGCCAAGATCTGGCAGGGGCAAACTCTGGAAACACCATATATTTT.

The V gene is TRBV12-5, the J gene TRBJ1-6, with 9 bases matching TRBD1. The V and J ends lost 2 bases and 10 bases, in that order; junction bases with no gene match: 6. CDR3 length: 15 residues. From germline, CDR1 is LGHNT and CDR2 FRNRAP. CDR3 DNA: TGTGCTAGTGGTTTGTGGACAGGGGCCGGATCACCCCTCCACTTT. As protein: CASGLWTGAGSPLHF.

This clone turned up a few times. The gene calls are TRBV12-5 and TRBJ2-7; a possible D gene is TRBD1 (5 bases). The CDR3 has 12 amino acids. V was clipped by 7 bases and J by 5 bases, with 12 bases between them. Germline lookup yields CDR1 LGHNT and CDR2 FRNRAP. The CDR3 DNA is TGTGCTAGTGCCCTGACAGTAAACGAGCAGTACTTC. Translating gives CASALTVNEQYF.

The chain uses TRBV5-1 and TRBJ1-2; TRBD1 matches 7 bases. The CDR3 length is 15 residues. CDR1 and CDR2 (germline): SGHRS, YFSETQ. V trimming: 1 base; J trimming: 3 bases; junction bases outside the gene matches: 6. CDR3 in DNA: TGCGCCAGCAGCTTGTTTGGTGACAGGGACTATGGCTACACCTTC. Protein sequence: CASSLFGDRDYGYTF.

J is TRBJ1-2 and V is TRBV5-1; 9 positions agree with TRBD1. J gave up 4 bases and V 2 bases, and 9 bases lay outside the gene matches. Germline assignment: CDR1 SGHRS and CDR2 YFSETQ. The CDR3 consists of 16 residues. The CDR3 loop is CASSFFSGQGTYGYTF. CDR3 nucleotide sequence: TGCGCCAGCAGCTTTTTCTCGGGACAGGGAACCTATGGCTACACCTTC.

This chain links TRBV11-2 with TRBJ1-2, with unresolved D. The CDR3 totals 15 residues. The germline CDR1 and CDR2 sequences are SGHAT and FQNNGV. V lost 1 base to trimming and J lost 13 bases, with 22 bases between them. DNA for the CDR3: TGTGCCAGCAGCTTAGCTTCCGGAATCCCACTACTCCCCACCTTC. Protein: CASSLASGIPLLPTF.

The V call is TRBV2, the J call TRBJ2-1; TRBD2 matches 8 bases. Per germline, CDR1 SNHLY and CDR2 FYNNEI. Trimming at V came to 3 bases and at J to 3 bases, leaving 7 bases not matched to a gene. This CDR3 is built from 16 residues. The CDR3 DNA reads TGTGCCAGCAGTGACTTGGCTAGCGGGTTCTACAATGAGCAGTTCTTC. Translation gives CASSDLASGFYNEQFF.

This clone occurred once. The chain links TRBV6-5 to TRBJ2-7; TRBD2 aligns across 12 bases. From germline, CDR1 is MNHEY and CDR2 SVGAGI. This CDR3 spans 14 amino acids. V shed 8 bases and J 5 bases; nucleotides not matched to a gene: 7. The CDR3 sequence is CASLAGGAGHEQYF. DNA of the CDR3: TGTGCCAGCCTAGCGGGGGGGGCCGGCCACGAGCAGTACTTC.

The chain joins TRBV5-5 to TRBJ2-2; D possibly corresponds to TRBD2 (5 bases). The germline gives CDR1 SGHKS, CDR2 YYEKEE (reference sequence). The length of the CDR3 is 15 residues. V was shortened by 2 bases and J by 0 bases, with 8 bases between the two germline ends. The CDR3 coding sequence is TGTGCCAGCAGCTTAACGGGATCGAACACCGGGGAGCTGTTTTTT. This codes for CASSLTGSNTGELFF. The full variable domain, completed using reference TRBV5-5 and TRBJ2-2, is DAGVTQSPTHLIKTRGQQVTLRCSPISGHKSVSWYQQVLGQGPQFIFQYYEKEERGRGNFPDRFSARQFPNYSSELNVNALLLGDSALYLCASSLTGSNTGELFFGEGSRLTVL.

The V call is TRBV2, the J call TRBJ2-5; 7 bases are a match to TRBD2. The germline V gene encodes CDR1 SNHLY and CDR2 FYNNEI. This CDR3 has 14 amino acids. J was trimmed by 4 bases and V by 8 bases; bases with no gene match: 10. The CDR3 region has the DNA TGTGCCAGCTCGGAGTTTGGGACTACAGAGACCCAGTACTTC. It codes for CASSEFGTTETQYF.

V usage is TRBV15 and J usage is TRBJ2-7; 11 bases match TRBD1. The ends lost 1 base at V and 2 bases at J; junction bases unmatched: 4. This CDR3 contains 16 residues. Germline V gene lookup returns CDR1 LNHNV and CDR2 YYDKDF (reference sequence). The CDR3 DNA is TGTGCCACCAGCAGAGGGGGACAGGGGGAACCCTACGAGCAGTACTTC. Amino acids: CATSRGGQGEPYEQYF.

V usage is TRBV9 and J usage is TRBJ1-6; the D gene is possibly TRBD1 (6 bases). The V gene lost 3 bases and the J gene lost 8 bases, with 18 bases spanning the gap. This CDR3 has 16 residues. Per the germline V gene, CDR1 is SGDLS and CDR2 is YYNGEE. The CDR3 sequence: CASSARGGSEDSPLHF. CDR3 sequence (DNA): TGTGCCAGCAGCGCCCGTGGGGGCTCGGAAGATTCACCCCTCCACTTT.

This clone showed up just once. This rearrangement joins TRBV24-1 to TRBJ2-2; 8 positions match TRBD1. This CDR3 is built from 19 residues. The V segment lost 2 bases and the J segment 2 bases; nucleotides outside the gene matches: 12. Germline V lookup: CDR1 KGHDR, CDR2 SFDVKD. The CDR3 DNA reads as TGTGCCACCAGTGATTCCCCAGGGGGCATTAGCGGAAACACCGGGGAGCTGTTTTTT. This translates into CATSDSPGGISGNTGELFF.

The DNA for the CDR3 is TGCAGTGCTAGTCTAGGTGGGGGGACAGATACGCAGTATTTT. Its protein is CSASLGGGTDTQYF. J is TRBJ2-3 and V is TRBV20-1; possibly TRBD2 for D (6 bases). Trimming pared 3 bases from V and 3 bases from J, leaving 13 bases between. Per the germline V gene, CDR1 is DFQATT and CDR2 is SNEGSKA (reference sequence). The CDR3 extends over 14 amino acids.

The rearrangement joins TRBV29-1 to TRBJ2-7; TRBD1 matches 7 bases. The CDR3 length is 14 residues. Germline CDR1 SQVTM, CDR2 ANQGSEA. The trim removed 1 base at V and 4 bases at J, leaving 7 bases unmatched. CDR3: CSVEALGGGYEQYF. The CDR3 DNA sequence: TGCAGCGTTGAAGCCCTAGGGGGCGGATACGAGCAGTACTTC.

A single count supports this clone. The chain recombines TRBV6-2 or TRBV6-3 with TRBJ2-1; the D gene is possibly TRBD1 (6 bases). V was pared by 2 bases and J by 4 bases, with 15 bases between. Germline CDR1 MNHEY, CDR2 SVGEGT. The CDR3 consists of 16 residues. CDR3 sequence reads: CASSYQPGGQYNEQFF. Written as DNA, the CDR3 is TGTGCCAGCAGTTACCAACCTGGGGGACAATACAATGAGCAGTTCTTC.